These T cell receptor beta chains were read from a single sample in a study of memory CD4+ T cells and cytomegalovirus serostatus. Clones were sequenced by immunoSEQ multiplex PCR, and TCRdb holds only the in-frame ones, with some missing. This sample has about 57,000 clones; more than 60% occur once, and the top ten carry less than 0.9%. The material sequenced was memory CD4+ T cells from blood. These receptors were obtained from an adult in good health and CMV-seronegative. Each CDR3 is given with its conserved first and last residue. A D gene is named only where the DNA matches it firmly. Only part of the rows carry a size: once, few, many, or a class if the clone is expanded.

j_call d_call v_call clone_size cdr3_aa cdr3_nt
TRBJ2-3 . TRBV6-7 once CASPPWASTDTQYF TGTGCCAGCCCCCCCTGGGCTAGCACAGATACGCAGTATTTT
TRBJ2-6 . TRBV6-1 . CASSEPGSGANVLTF TGTGCCAGCAGTGAGCCGGGCTCTGGGGCCAACGTCCTGACTTTC
TRBJ2-5 TRBD2 TRBV7-2 once CASSLALRGGAETQYF TGTGCCAGCAGCTTAGCCCTTCGCGGGGGGGCGGAGACCCAGTACTTC
TRBJ2-7 . TRBV20-1 . CSARSGEQYF TGCAGTGCTCGTAGTGGCGAGCAGTACTTC
TRBJ2-1 TRBD2 TRBV19 few CASSIDYGRTGLAGEDGNEQFF TGTGCCAGTAGTATAGATTATGGGAGAACGGGACTAGCGGGAGAAGACGGCAATGAGCAGTTCTTC
TRBJ1-4 TRBD1 TRBV7-6 . CASSRGPPGGNEKLFF TGTGCCAGCAGCCGGGGCCCCCCAGGGGGTAATGAAAAACTGTTTTTT
TRBJ2-7 TRBD2 TRBV5-4 . CASSVRLSGSAYEQYF TGTGCCAGCAGCGTGAGGTTGAGCGGGAGTGCCTACGAGCAGTACTTC
TRBJ2-1 TRBD2 TRBV2 . CASRGLAGPYNEQFF TGTGCCAGCAGAGGACTAGCGGGCCCCTACAATGAGCAGTTCTTC
TRBJ1-6 . TRBV30 . CAWSKGPNSPLHF TGTGCCTGGTCTAAGGGTCCAAATTCACCCCTCCACTTT
TRBJ2-5 . TRBV11-3 . CASSRQHGETQYF TGTGCCAGCAGCCGTCAACACGGGGAGACCCAGTACTTC
TRBJ1-2 TRBD1 TRBV5-4 . CASSLPGQGFYGYTF TGTGCCAGCAGCCTACCGGGACAGGGTTTCTATGGCTACACCTTC
TRBJ2-3 TRBD2 TRBV11-1 . CASSFLREVDTQYF TGTGCCAGCAGCTTTTTGCGGGAGGTCGATACGCAGTATTTT